Listed below are T cell receptor beta chains from one sample, sequenced in a study of T cells in Graves' hyperthyroidism and ophthalmopathy. TCRdb re-called the multiplex PCR reads through MiXCR, storing one row per CDR3 protein. The sample gives 45,000 or so distinct CDR3 sequences, more than 40% of which show up once; roughly 32% is in the top ten. What was sequenced was peripheral blood or thyroid tissue (not recorded which). These receptors all come from a woman in her forties or fifties with Graves' hyperthyroidism. The CDR3 runs from the conserved cysteine through the conserved F or W. D genes are given only for firm matches. Not every row has a clone size; where given, it reads once, few, many or a size class.

v_call: TRBV29-1
clone_size: -
j_call: TRBJ2-3
d_call: TRBD2
cdr3_aa: CSVGTSGRMWSTDTQYF
cdr3_nt: TGCAGCGTGGGGACTAGCGGGAGGATGTGGAGCACAGATACGCAGTATTTT

v_call: TRBV6-6
clone_size: many
j_call: TRBJ1-1
d_call: -
cdr3_aa: CASGFSPEAFF
cdr3_nt: TGTGCCAGCGGGTTTTCACCTGAAGCTTTCTTT

v_call: TRBV27
clone_size: -
j_call: TRBJ2-3
d_call: -
cdr3_aa: CASSREHTQYF
cdr3_nt: TGTGCCAGCAGTCGCGAGCATACGCAGTATTTT

v_call: TRBV9
clone_size: many
j_call: TRBJ2-7
d_call: -
cdr3_aa: CASSVEAGSYEQYF
cdr3_nt: TGTGCCAGCAGCGTAGAAGCAGGATCCTACGAGCAGTACTTC

v_call: TRBV7-2
clone_size: -
j_call: TRBJ1-2
d_call: TRBD1
cdr3_aa: CASSAQGANYGYTF
cdr3_nt: TGTGCCAGCAGCGCTCAGGGGGCGAACTATGGCTACACCTTC

v_call: TRBV11-2
clone_size: many
j_call: TRBJ2-5
d_call: -
cdr3_aa: CASSLDQSDQLKETQYF
cdr3_nt: TGTGCCAGCAGCTTAGATCAGAGCGACCAACTAAAAGAGACCCAGTACTTC

v_call: TRBV7-8
clone_size: many
j_call: TRBJ1-2
d_call: -
cdr3_aa: CASSLAFGPYGYTF
cdr3_nt: TGTGCCAGCAGCTTAGCTTTCGGCCCTTATGGCTACACCTTC

v_call: TRBV2
clone_size: -
j_call: TRBJ1-5
d_call: TRBD1
cdr3_aa: CASNYRDRGDQPQHF
cdr3_nt: TGTGCCAGCAATTACCGGGACAGGGGAGATCAGCCCCAGCATTTT

v_call: TRBV5-1
clone_size: many
j_call: TRBJ1-6
d_call: -
cdr3_aa: CASRQGPGGDSPLHF
cdr3_nt: TGCGCCAGCAGACAGGGTCCGGGGGGGGATTCACCCCTCCACTTT

v_call: TRBV6-1
clone_size: many
j_call: TRBJ1-6
d_call: -
cdr3_aa: CASSEALPETGDSPLHF
cdr3_nt: TGTGCCAGCAGTGAAGCGCTTCCCGAGACGGGGGATTCACCCCTCCACTTT

v_call: TRBV24-1
clone_size: -
j_call: TRBJ2-7
d_call: -
cdr3_aa: CATSDTLDEQYF
cdr3_nt: TGTGCCACCAGTGATACCCTTGACGAGCAGTACTTC

v_call: TRBV7-2
clone_size: few
j_call: TRBJ2-7
d_call: -
cdr3_aa: CASSHRDNSYEQYF
cdr3_nt: TGTGCCAGCAGCCACCGGGACAACTCCTACGAGCAGTACTTC

v_call: TRBV10-3
clone_size: many
j_call: TRBJ1-1
d_call: TRBD1
cdr3_aa: CAIRRDRVLTEAFF
cdr3_nt: TGTGCCATCAGGCGGGACAGGGTGTTGACTGAAGCTTTCTTT

v_call: TRBV7-6
clone_size: -
j_call: TRBJ1-3
d_call: -
cdr3_aa: CASSLDRAGVYTIYF
cdr3_nt: TGTGCCAGCAGCTTAGATCGGGCAGGGGTGTACACCATATATTTT

v_call: TRBV20-1
clone_size: -
j_call: TRBJ2-5
d_call: TRBD2
cdr3_aa: CSAMTSGGETQYF
cdr3_nt: TGCAGTGCTATGACTAGCGGGGGGGAGACCCAGTACTTC

v_call: TRBV15
clone_size: -
j_call: TRBJ2-6
d_call: -
cdr3_aa: CATSSLALAGANVLTF
cdr3_nt: TGTGCCACCAGCAGCTTAGCGCTGGCTGGGGCCAACGTCCTGACTTTC

v_call: TRBV9
clone_size: many
j_call: TRBJ2-5
d_call: -
cdr3_aa: CASSVVAGKGDQYF
cdr3_nt: TGTGCCAGCAGCGTGGTGGCTGGGAAGGGTGACCAGTACTTC